The source of this TCR beta chain is a study of early T cells in non-severe SARS-CoV-2 infection. There are 17 residues in the CDR3. The ends lost 4 bases at V and 1 base at J; junction bases unmatched: 6. This clonotype was seen repeatedly, ten times or more. TCRdb independently ran MiXCR on the 5' RACE reads; one entry per CDR3 protein. The sample holds some 91,000 distinct CDR3 sequences, less than 15% seen once. This TCR derives from an adult who was a healthcare worker with PCR-confirmed SARS-CoV-2 infection or an uninfected control (not recorded which). V gene TRBV12-3 or TRBV12-4 combines with J gene TRBJ2-6; 8 bases fit TRBD1. What was sequenced was whole blood. Written as DNA, the CDR3 is TGTGCCAGCAGTTCAGGACAGGGAAAGTCTGGGGCCAACGTCCTGACTTTC. Protein product: CASSSGQGKSGANVLTF.